Sequencing of this T cell receptor (beta chain) was carried out in a study of blood T cells in healthy people across ages (dated by TCRdb to between 2015 and 2016). Concerning the study at large: Template switching captured roughly one uniquely barcoded TCR beta cDNA molecule per two T cells in model experiments. Age-related changes in TCR beta repertoire diversity were measured in the study by deep sequencing normalized with unique cDNA molecular identifiers. Four age groups were formed from the donors: young (average approximately 15 years), middle-aged (approximately 40), aged (under 70) and long-lived (about 80). To avoid experimental bias, donors of different ages were distributed randomly across sequencing lanes. Two additional independent replicas of 1 million unique cDNA reads from the same blood draw were analyzed for two donors (one aged 18 to 30 and one aged 80 or older). Results the study describes overall, beyond this receptor: Observed TCR beta diversity per million T cells fell roughly linearly with age, and a significant reduction was already apparent by age roughly 40. Compared with the aged group, the long-lived group had more naive CD4+ T cells, fewer expanded clones and increased TCR diversity, suggesting age selection. Estimates of total diversity from one million sequenced T cells were regarded as lower bounds and underestimates. A strong correlation was found between observed TCR beta diversity and the percentage of naive T cells measured by flow cytometry. Since profiling was done on bulk unsorted PBMCs, naive and antigen-experienced compartments could not be conclusively compared. Donor CMV infection status was unknown, potentially confounding age-related changes in expanded clonotypes.

This clonotype appeared a few times. Its target antigen remains unknown. No base quality values were provided; no much bigger clone lies one nucleotide off. Inclusive of the bounding cysteine and phenylalanine, the CDR3 is 15 residues long. Kept here is only the CDR3 DNA, which spans 45 bases and is read in frame from base 1. At the junction V is shortened by 6 bases and J by 4 bases; bases outside the gene matches: 5. CDR1 and CDR2 are drawn from the germline V gene (reference sequence): MNHEY, SMNVEV. Systemically healthy Caucasian individuals from Russia, around 39 in total and aged roughly 6 to 100 years, were included as donors. Each donor gave 9.5 to 10 milliliters of peripheral blood, drawn into EDTA-treated Vacutainer tubes. PBMCs were isolated by Ficoll-Paque density-gradient centrifugation, with at least 6 million obtained per sample. Total RNA was extracted from PBMCs with Trizol reagent, with at least 6 micrograms obtained per sample. For every donor, flow cytometry on a PBMC aliquot measured the percentage of naive CD45RAhigh/CD27high T cells.

Receptors were amplified or captured by 5' RACE. The data were produced on an Illumina HiSeq 2500. A second 7 to 11 cycle PCR used a sample-barcoded 5' primer and a J-beta primer mix. A template-switch 5' adaptor carrying 12 random nucleotides introduced a unique molecular identifier onto each TCR beta cDNA molecule. At least 2.5 million CDR3-containing paired-end reads were obtained from each sample. First-strand cDNA synthesis was performed from all RNA using the Mint cDNA synthesis kit, with priming by a TRBC-specific oligonucleotide. After uracil-DNA glycosylase treatment, a first 18-cycle PCR used universal primers M1SS and BC2_uni_R on all cDNA. As for how the authors treated the data: Each sample was normalized by randomly selecting 1 million high-quality reads, each carrying a distinct molecular identifier. Reads with shared molecular identifiers were discarded instead of being binned into consensus sequences. CDR3 identification, clonotype clustering and error correction used MiTCR with a Q25 quality threshold and the strictest error-elimination algorithm. Lower-bound total TCR beta diversity was estimated with a nonparametric unseen species model using Euler transformation. Using fastp trimming at Q25 and MiXCR clonotype assembly, TCRdb reanalyzed the public sequencing data and kept in-frame beta chains. When rows share a CDR3 protein, they turn into one entry using the most common DNA and genes. None of the V and J calls come from the authors' own analysis; TCRdb made them. For this sample the table gives about 1,000,000 distinct CDR3 sequences, of which roughly 45% were detected only once. The leading ten clones occupy approximately 19% of the sample.

This sequence uses TRBV27 and TRBJ2-1; a stretch of 11 junction bases matches TRBD2. This TCR derives from a woman aged 60 to 75 in good health. The source material was blood. The nucleotide sequence is given as TGTGCCAGCAGGACGGGACTAGCGGTATACAATGAGCAGTTCTTC. It specifies CASRTGLAVYNEQFF.